One sample yielded the 5 T cell receptor beta chains listed below, sequenced in a study of T cells in Graves' hyperthyroidism and ophthalmopathy. What was amplified from RNA transcripts were TCR beta CDR3 regions. HTBI primers were used for first-round RT-PCR of the TCR CDR3. TCRdb itself ran the multiplex PCR reads through MiXCR, one entry per CDR3 protein. The sample consists of about 420,000 distinct CDR3 sequences, around 16% of them appearing once. Sequenced sample: blood. Receptor source: a woman under 30 with Graves' hyperthyroidism.

This clonotype was seen repeatedly, ten times or more. The chain couples TRBV12-3 or TRBV12-4 to TRBJ2-3, with 9 positions matching TRBD2. The CDR3 sequence is 14 residues long. V lost 6 bases to trimming and J lost 4 bases; unmatched junction nucleotides: 5. The CDR3 nucleotides read TGTGCCAGCAGGACAAGCGGGGGGCCAGATACGCAGTATTTT. Encoded protein: CASRTSGGPDTQYF.

At least ten counts were recorded for this clonotype. The chain has TRBV20-1 and TRBJ2-1, with 13 positions matching TRBD2. V was clipped by 5 bases and J by 4 bases; unmatched bases: 5. Germline assignment: CDR1 DFQATT and CDR2 SNEGSKA (reference sequence). There are 15 residues in the CDR3. CDR3 amino acids: CSAGTSGIQYNEQFF. Here the CDR3 DNA reads TGCAGTGCTGGGACTAGCGGGATACAGTACAATGAGCAGTTCTTC.

The chain has TRBV10-3 and TRBJ2-2, with D perhaps TRBD2 (5 bases). The CDR3 loop spans 16 amino acids. V shed 0 bases and J shed 5 bases, with 13 bases lying between them. Germline V gene sequence: CDR1 ENHRY, CDR2 SYGVKD. CDR3 sequence reads: CAISESRGSGTGELFF. Here the CDR3 DNA reads TGTGCCATCAGTGAGTCGAGAGGGAGTGGAACCGGGGAGCTGTTTTTT.

This clonotype has a handful of counts. The CDR3 nucleotides are TGTGCCAGCAGCTTAATCAAGCGGCAGCGCCAAGAGACCCAGTACTTC. It encodes CASSLIKRQRQETQYF. J is TRBJ2-5 and V is TRBV7-9; tentatively, D is TRBD2 (5 bases). This CDR3 is built from 16 residues. Germline V lookup: CDR1 SEHNR, CDR2 FQNEAQ (reference sequence). V was clipped by 2 bases and J by 1 base, with 14 bases between them.

In its sample, this clonotype was seen many times. Germline and junction disagree at one end, which may indicate a read error. CDR3 protein: CASGLDVVTDTQYF. The DNA of the CDR3 is TGTGCCAGCGGCTTAGATGTGGTCACAGATACGCAGTATTTT. The chain has TRBV7-2 and TRBJ2-3; no clear D gene. This CDR3 spans 14 amino acids. The germline V gene has CDR1 SGHTA and CDR2 FQGNSA.